The 10 T cell receptor beta chains presented below share a single source sample, sequenced in a study of CD8 T cells in ankylosing spondylitis. A single record per CDR3 protein comes from TCRdb applying MiXCR to the 5' RACE reads. The repertoire holds approximately 100,000 distinct CDR3 sequences, with less than 25% as singletons. Source material: synovial fluid, either unsorted or a sorted T cell fraction (not recorded which). The receptors here all came from a male donor with ankylosing spondylitis.

V is TRBV29-1 and J is TRBJ1-2, with D possibly TRBD1 on 5 matching bases. Germline lookup yields CDR1 SQVTM and CDR2 ANQGSEA. The length of the CDR3 is 10 residues. Between the trimmed V and J ends, which lost 7 bases and 6 bases, there was a span of 9 bases. Here the CDR3 DNA reads TGCAGCGCCGGGACGGATGGCTACACCTTC. Translation: CSAGTDGYTF.

The chain combines TRBV28 with TRBJ1-2; TRBD1 matches 9 bases. Germline loops: CDR1 MDHEN, CDR2 SYDVKM. The CDR3 covers 15 residues. J lost 2 bases, V lost 5 bases, and 6 bases had no gene match. CDR3 amino acids: CASSPGTGRNYGYTF. The CDR3 DNA is TGTGCCAGCAGTCCCGGGACAGGGAGAAACTATGGCTACACCTTC.

This sequence joins TRBV12-3 or TRBV12-4 and TRBJ2-7; 8 positions agree with TRBD2. J gave up 4 bases and V 2 bases, and 7 bases lay outside the gene matches. CDR3 length: 15 residues. The CDR3 sequence: CASSLRSGKGYEQYF. The CDR3, as DNA: TGTGCCAGCAGTTTACGTAGCGGGAAAGGGTACGAGCAGTACTTC.

A single count supports this clonotype. The genes are TRBV29-1 and TRBJ2-1; 12 nucleotides align to TRBD2. The CDR3 has 16 amino acids. The germline V gene has CDR1 SQVTM and CDR2 ANQGSEA. Trimming cost V 5 bases and J 0 bases; bases outside gene matches: 5. The CDR3 coding sequence is TGCAGCGTTACCGGACTAGCGGGACGCTCCTACAATGAGCAGTTCTTC. Protein sequence: CSVTGLAGRSYNEQFF.

This clonotype was seen only a few times. The rearrangement joins TRBV3-1 to TRBJ1-3; D may be TRBD1 (6 bases). Between the trimmed V and J ends, which lost 3 bases and 4 bases, there was a span of 10 bases. This CDR3 has 14 residues. Germline loops: CDR1 LGHDT, CDR2 YNNKEL (reference sequence). The CDR3 reads CASSQSGAGNTIYF. CDR3 nucleotide sequence: TGTGCCAGCAGCCAGTCAGGGGCAGGAAACACCATATATTTT.

This clonotype showed up many times. The chain employs TRBV20-1 and TRBJ2-2, with D hard to call. V gave up 1 base and J gave up 2 bases, with 8 bases separating them. Germline V gene lookup returns CDR1 DFQATT and CDR2 SNEGSKA (reference sequence). The CDR3 totals 14 residues. In nucleotides, the CDR3 is TGCAGTGCTAGAGTATATAGAAACACCGGGGAGCTGTTTTTT. It is translated as CSARVYRNTGELFF.

This clonotype counts as medium-sized. The V call is TRBV29-1, the J call TRBJ2-3; 12 nucleotides align to TRBD2. Germline V gives CDR1 SQVTM, CDR2 ANQGSEA. The ends lost 6 bases at V and 3 bases at J; junction bases unmatched: 1. CDR3 length: 13 amino acids. The chain's CDR3 is CSVGLAGTDTQYF. The CDR3 DNA sequence: TGCAGCGTAGGACTAGCGGGAACAGATACGCAGTATTTT.

This clonotype showed up just a few times. V and J are TRBV15 and TRBJ1-4; no definite D call. This CDR3 is 17 amino acids long. Trimming pared 0 bases from V and 5 bases from J, leaving 16 bases between. The germline CDR1 and CDR2 sequences are LNHNV and YYDKDF (reference sequence). CDR3 bases: TGTGCCACCAGCAGAGATCAAGGATCCAGGTTGAATGAAAAACTGTTTTTT. It yields the protein CATSRDQGSRLNEKLFF.

This clonotype was seen a handful of times. The chain recombines TRBV3-1 with TRBJ1-6; D possibly corresponds to TRBD1 (5 bases). This CDR3 has 14 residues. CDR1 and CDR2 from the germline V gene are LGHDT and YNNKEL (reference sequence). The V end lost 6 bases, the J end lost 8 bases, and 14 bases lay between the germline ends. CDR3 in amino acids: CASSHQGFYSPLHF. The CDR3 coding sequence is TGTGCCAGCAGTCATCAGGGTTTCTATTCACCCCTCCACTTT.

The chain joins TRBV6-5 to TRBJ1-1; D is ambiguous. The germline CDR1 and CDR2 sequences are MNHEY and SVGAGI. The CDR3 length is 14 residues. Trimming took 4 bases from V and 5 from J, leaving 14 bases between them. This CDR3 is CASSSSGPRTEAFF. CDR3 bases: TGTGCCAGCAGTTCATCGGGCCCCAGGACTGAAGCTTTCTTT.